Each of the 12 T cell receptor beta chains below was sequenced from the same sample in a study of CD8 T cells in ankylosing spondylitis. TCRdb re-analysed the 5' RACE reads in MiXCR, keeping a single row per CDR3 protein. The sample consists of about 100,000 distinct CDR3 sequences, around 9.4% of them appearing once. Sequences were obtained from blood, either unsorted or a sorted T cell fraction (not recorded which). The receptors derive from a male donor with ankylosing spondylitis or in good health (not recorded which).

This clonotype was counted ten times or more. This sequence joins TRBV29-1 and TRBJ2-7, with D possibly being TRBD2 (6 bases). The CDR3 runs 11 residues. Germline V gene sequence: CDR1 SQVTM, CDR2 ANQGSEA. Trimming took 1 base from V and 7 from J, leaving 8 bases between them. CDR3 in DNA: TGCAGCGTTGAAGTCGGGAGAGAGCAGTACTTC. This translates into CSVEVGREQYF.

This clonotype was observed at least ten times. V gene TRBV7-8 combines with J gene TRBJ2-5, with 8 bases matching TRBD2. Germline V lookup: CDR1 SGHVS, CDR2 FQNEAQ. J lost 3 bases, V lost 5 bases, and 8 bases had no gene match. This CDR3 has 15 amino acids. For the CDR3, the DNA is TGTGCCAGCAGCAGTTCAGCGGGGGTAAAAGAGACCCAGTACTTC. Protein sequence: CASSSSAGVKETQYF.

This clonotype was recorded at least ten times. The CDR3 loop is CASSQDRSGWVGEQYF. In DNA, the CDR3 is TGTGCCAGCAGCCAAGATCGTTCAGGGTGGGTCGGCGAGCAGTACTTC. This sequence joins TRBV3-1 and TRBJ2-7; tentatively, D is TRBD1 (5 bases). Looked up from germline, CDR1 is LGHDT and CDR2 is YNNKEL (reference sequence). The CDR3 has 16 amino acids. V gave up 0 bases and J gave up 6 bases, with 18 bases separating them.

This clonotype was detected many times. The chain is built from TRBV9 and TRBJ1-2; D is unclear. CDR1 and CDR2 from the germline V gene are SGDLS and YYNGEE. There are 15 residues in the CDR3. V was pared by 3 bases and J by 6 bases, with 18 bases between. The CDR3 loop is CASSAVLDLRNGYTF. The CDR3 DNA follows: TGTGCCAGCAGCGCTGTCCTGGACCTTAGAAATGGCTACACCTTC.

This clonotype was seen ten or more times. This chain joins TRBV7-2 and TRBJ2-1, with 10 nucleotides matching TRBD2. Germline V gene data show CDR1 as SGHTA and CDR2 as FQGNSA. The CDR3 is 15 amino acids. After removal of 5 bases from V and 7 bases from J, the junction contained 8 bases not matched to a gene. This chain's CDR3 is CASSRQRGGNNEQFF. The CDR3, as DNA: TGTGCCAGCAGCCGACAGCGGGGGGGCAATAATGAGCAGTTCTTC.

The chain is built from TRBV2 and TRBJ1-2; weak D call: TRBD1 (6 bases). The V end was cut by 6 bases, the J end by 4 bases, with 9 bases between. CDR1 and CDR2 from the germline V gene are SNHLY and FYNNEI. The CDR3 contains 12 residues. As DNA, the CDR3 is TGTGCCAGCAGCGTACAGGGCTATGGCTACACCTTC. Amino acid sequence: CASSVQGYGYTF.

This clonotype has a count of ten or more. The V gene is TRBV20-1, the J gene TRBJ2-1; 7 nucleotides line up with TRBD1. Looked up from germline, CDR1 is DFQATT and CDR2 is SNEGSKA (reference sequence). Trimming at V came to 8 bases and at J to 6 bases, leaving 13 bases not matched to a gene. The length of the CDR3 is 14 residues. In DNA form, the CDR3 reads TGCAGTCGTATCCGGGCCACAGGGGTCAATGAGCAGTTCTTC. Protein sequence: CSRIRATGVNEQFF.

The gene calls are TRBV20-1 and TRBJ2-5; TRBD2 matches 7 bases. The J segment lost 1 base and the V segment lost 5 bases, leaving 7 bases of the junction unmatched. The CDR3 extends over 14 amino acids. Germline V CDR1 and CDR2: DFQATT, SNEGSKA (reference sequence). In nucleotides, the CDR3 is TGCAGTGCTCGAATACCGGGGGGCCAAGAGACCCAGTACTTC. Encoded protein: CSARIPGGQETQYF.

This clonotype was counted at least ten times. The rearrangement uses TRBV7-2 and TRBJ2-3; D remains ambiguous. Trimming took 1 base from V and 5 from J, leaving 10 bases between them. This CDR3 spans 14 amino acids. In germline, CDR1 is SGHTA, CDR2 FQGNSA. CDR3 loop: CASSLVSLGDTQYF. The CDR3 DNA reads TGTGCCAGCAGCTTAGTCTCTCTAGGAGATACGCAGTATTTT.

This clonotype was counted ten times or more. The J gene is TRBJ1-2, the V gene TRBV6-5; D not certain. The CDR3 is 14 amino acids. Trimming stripped 0 bases from V and 8 bases from J, with 13 bases between. Germline V CDR1 and CDR2: MNHEY, SVGAGI. CDR3 loop: CASSYSAGHWGYTF. The CDR3 DNA reads TGTGCCAGCAGTTACTCGGCAGGCCATTGGGGCTACACCTTC.

This clonotype has a handful of counts. The genes are TRBV7-2 and TRBJ2-5; 14 bases fit TRBD2. The CDR3 consists of 16 residues. The germline CDR1 and CDR2 sequences are SGHTA and FQGNSA. The junction had 2 bases not matched to a gene; V was cut back by 3 bases and J by 2 bases. The CDR3 DNA sequence: TGTGCCAGCAGCTTGACTAGCGGGGGGGTACAAGAGACCCAGTACTTC. Translation: CASSLTSGGVQETQYF.

This clonotype was seen many times. V is TRBV5-1 and J is TRBJ2-7; D tentatively reads TRBD1 or TRBD2 (5 bases each). The V end lost 4 bases, the J end lost 4 bases, and 15 bases lay between the germline ends. There are 14 residues in the CDR3. Germline loops: CDR1 SGHRS, CDR2 YFSETQ. CDR3 DNA sequence: TGCGCCAGCAGCGGAGGACACGCCACTTACGAGCAGTACTTC. This encodes CASSGGHATYEQYF.